This record looks at one T cell receptor (beta chain) sequence and its context. Authors' methods: Reference gene primer amplification in the assay estimated nucleated cell counts. The method was immunoSEQ multiplex PCR; TCRdb's version includes in-frame clones alone and lacks a portion of them. D and trimming were read from the DNA, whereas the V and J calls and clone size are those reported in that table. Of approximately 38,000 clones in the sample, around 96% were seen once. This record belongs to a study of blood T cell repertoires in COVID-19. Across the study: COVID-19 samples collected from the United States, Italy and Spain covered acute and convalescent phases. T cells, B-cell-depleted T cells, or PBMCs supplied cDNA or gDNA.

The germline CDR1 and CDR2 sequences are SGHTA and FQGNSA. V was shortened by 3 bases and J by 5 bases, with 13 bases between the two germline ends. The CDR3 length is 14 residues. The sequencing sample was made of peripheral blood. The source of this sequence is a human donor with active COVID-19. The donor label of this sample is uncertain. The V call is TRBV7-2, the J call TRBJ2-5; tentatively, D is TRBD1 (6 bases). Here the CDR3 reads CASSFSDQGETQYF. CDR3 coding DNA: TGTGCCAGCAGCTTTAGCGACCAGGGGGAGACCCAGTACTTC.